The next 4 T cell receptor beta chains were all read from a single sample in a study of CD8+ T cells in alopecia areata. Indicated treatment: oral pan-JAK inhibitor, 5-10 mg twice daily. Investigators isolated RNA and reverse transcribed it into cDNA to act as the sequencing template. Sequenced by immunoSEQ multiplex PCR; TCRdb stores in-frame clones only, minus some. The sample records 170,000 or so clones, roughly 62% being singletons. The source material was CD8+ T cells sorted from blood, sampled at week 24, from a patient treated with tofacitinib. The receptors originated from a human donor with alopecia areata.

The rearrangement uses TRBV9 and TRBJ1-2, with a tentative D call TRBD1 (5 bases). Trimming left V 0 bases short and J 7 bases short, with 16 bases between. CDR1 and CDR2 from the germline V gene are SGDLS and YYNGEE. The CDR3 is 15 residues long. CDR3 residues: CASSVGERGFSGYTF. CDR3 coding DNA: TGTGCCAGCAGCGTAGGTGAGAGGGGTTTTTCTGGCTACACCTTC.

This clone has a handful of counts. This chain joins TRBV7-9 and TRBJ1-2; 8 bases fit TRBD1. Germline V CDR1 and CDR2: SEHNR, FQNEAQ (reference sequence). The CDR3 consists of 16 residues. With 2 bases clipped from V and 4 bases from J, the junction kept 9 bases outside the gene matches. CDR3 in amino acids: CASSLPGTGDGYGYTF. The CDR3 DNA reads TGTGCCAGCAGCTTACCCGGGACAGGTGATGGCTATGGCTACACCTTC.

The table lists this clone with a few counts. The chain carries TRBV27 and TRBJ2-1; D uncertain. The germline V gene has CDR1 MNHEY and CDR2 SMNVEV (reference sequence). The CDR3 has 11 amino acids. The V and J ends lost 6 bases and 8 bases respectively, with 8 bases between them. CDR3 region: CASSSAYEQFF. CDR3 nucleotides: TGTGCCAGCAGCTCTGCTTATGAGCAGTTCTTC.

In this sample, this clone turned up a few times. The chain couples TRBV27 to TRBJ1-5; unclear D gene. With 3 bases removed from V and 8 bases from J, the gap between germline ends came to 11 bases. This CDR3 comprises 13 residues. Germline CDR1 MNHEY, CDR2 SMNVEV (reference sequence). CDR3 nucleotide sequence: TGTGCCAGCAGTTTCAACGGGATGGAGCCCCAGCATTTT. It yields the protein CASSFNGMEPQHF.